The rows below give T cell receptor beta chains drawn from one sample of a study of shared clonotypes between healthy human individuals. Method: immunoSEQ multiplex PCR; TCRdb's copy keeps in-frame clones and lacks some. The sample has about 1 million clones, about 75% seen once. The sample comprised memory CD4+ T cells sorted from blood. The receptors here all came from a man between 18 and 35 years old in good health. CDR3s include the opening cysteine and the closing phenylalanine or tryptophan. A D gene is named only where the DNA matches it firmly. Only some rows state a clone size, as once, few, many or a class for expanded clones.

clone_size j_call d_call v_call cdr3_nt cdr3_aa
- TRBJ1-1 - TRBV5-4 TGTGCCAGCAGCTTGGGTCCCGAGCGGGGGATGACTGAAGCTTTCTTT CASSLGPERGMTEAFF
- TRBJ1-6 - TRBV2 TGTGCCAGCAGTGGAGGGGACTCGTATTCACCCCTCCACTTT CASSGGDSYSPLHF
- TRBJ2-2 - TRBV18 TGTGCCAGCTCACCAAATAGGCCCTCTCTCGCCGGGGAGCTGTTTTTT CASSPNRPSLAGELFF
- TRBJ1-2 - TRBV18 TGTGCCAGCTCACCACAGGGATACTATGGCTACACCTTC CASSPQGYYGYTF
- TRBJ1-5 - TRBV19 TGTGCCAGTAGTATAGGACGGAGCAATCAGCCCCAGCATTTT CASSIGRSNQPQHF
- TRBJ2-4 - TRBV28 TGTGCCAGCAGTTCGCCAGGGAGAACGGATCAGTACTTC CASSSPGRTDQYF
once TRBJ2-7 - TRBV7-2 TGTGCCAGCAGCTTCGGGGGAAGCTCCTACGAGCAGTACTTC CASSFGGSSYEQYF
- TRBJ1-1 - TRBV18 TGTGCCAGCTCACTAGGGACAACTCAGAACACTGAAGCTTTCTTT CASSLGTTQNTEAFF
- TRBJ2-1 - TRBV12-1 TGTGCCAGTTGGGAGGGGACACACGGGTTCAATGAGCAGTTCTTC CASWEGTHGFNEQFF
once TRBJ2-1 TRBD1 TRBV6-1 TGTGCCAGCAGGGCACCAGGGGGTCAGAGAAATGAGCAGTTCTTC CASRAPGGQRNEQFF
- TRBJ1-4 TRBD1 TRBV6-1 TGTGCCAGCAGCGGACAGGGACCTGAAAAACTGTTTTTT CASSGQGPEKLFF